Listed below are T cell receptor beta chains from one sample, sequenced in a study of T-cell reconstitution after alpha-beta-depleted transplantation in children. TCRdb ran MiXCR on the PCR reads and lists one entry per CDR3 protein. The sample has about 400,000 distinct CDR3 sequences; roughly 22% are singletons. This specimen consisted of PBMCs from the stem cell graft donor, obtained from the stem cell graft. Source of these receptors: a human donor who donated a stem cell graft to a child with acute myeloid leukemia. CDR3s include the opening cysteine and the closing phenylalanine or tryptophan. The order of the fields is V gene, J gene, D gene, clone size, CDR3 DNA, CDR3 protein. A D gene is named only where the DNA matches it firmly. Some rows have no size entry. The others give once, few or many, or a class for an expanded clone.

TRBV5-1,TRBJ2-7,TRBD2,.,TGCGCCAGCAGCTTGAAGGCGGGAGAGTCCTACGAGCAGTACTTC,CASSLKAGESYEQYF
TRBV7-2,TRBJ2-5,.,.,TGTGCCAGCAGTTTTCAGCAGGGGGGGCGGGAGACCCAGTACTTC,CASSFQQGGRETQYF
TRBV12-3/TRBV12-4,TRBJ1-3,.,few,TGTGCCAGCAGTTTTGGCGCCGGAAACACCATATATTTT,CASSFGAGNTIYF
TRBV12-3/TRBV12-4,TRBJ2-3,TRBD2,many,TGTGCCAGCAGACTAGCGGGCACAGATACGCAGTATTTT,CASRLAGTDTQYF
TRBV7-2,TRBJ2-7,TRBD2,.,TGTGCCAGCAGCTTAGCGACTAGCGGGCACGAGCAGTACTTC,CASSLATSGHEQYF
TRBV4-1,TRBJ2-7,TRBD2,.,TGCGCCAGCAGCCAAGTATTAGCGGGAGGGTACTACGAGCAGTACTTC,CASSQVLAGGYYEQYF
TRBV29-1,TRBJ2-7,.,many,TGCAGCGTTGACGGGACAGAGGGAGGCTACGAGCAGTACTTC,CSVDGTEGGYEQYF
TRBV11-2,TRBJ2-1,TRBD2,few,TGTGCCAGCAGCAAAGGACTAGCGGGAGTCGGGTCCTACAATGAGCAGTTCTTC,CASSKGLAGVGSYNEQFF
TRBV12-3/TRBV12-4,TRBJ2-1,.,many,TGTGCCAGCAGTTTGGGGATTGAGCAGTTCTTC,CASSLGIEQFF
TRBV7-3,TRBJ2-5,.,.,TGTGCCAGCAGCTCCAATTCAGGGGCTCCTAACTTC,CASSSNSGAPNF
TRBV6-6,TRBJ1-1,.,many,TGTGCCAGCAGTTTACTCTCCGGGGGAGACAACACTGAAGCTTTCTTT,CASSLLSGGDNTEAFF
TRBV25-1,TRBJ2-1,TRBD2,.,TGTGCCAGCAGTGAGGCGGGAGGTCGGGGGAATGAGCAGTTCTTC,CASSEAGGRGNEQFF
TRBV7-9,TRBJ1-3,.,.,TGTGCCAGCAGCCCCCGGACCGGAAACACCATATATTTT,CASSPRTGNTIYF
TRBV28,TRBJ1-1,TRBD1,.,TGTGCCAGCAGCAAAATTACCGGGACAGGGAGGGCTGAAGCTTTCTTT,CASSKITGTGRAEAFF